The T cell receptor beta chain under discussion was sequenced for a study of cytomegalovirus exposure and HLA in healthy donors. Whereas donors were nominally healthy upon sampling, unrecorded immune exposures were probable. Study results and limitations: In a later analysis, fewer than 20,000 TCR beta sequences were associated with HLA alleles at 0.05 false discovery rate. Roughly uniform depth of sequencing across donors was assumed in presence/absence analyses. Most TCR sequences were rare, but some public TCRs occurred in many donors.

A note on this clone: Its antigen remains unknown.

Amplification used 60 Vbeta primers and 13 Jbeta primers. The method was immunoSEQ multiplex PCR; TCRdb's version includes in-frame clones alone and lacks a portion of them. Its listing shows some 140,000 clones. Germline V CDR1 and CDR2: SGHRS, YFSETQ. CDR3 length equals 17 residues. Unmatched junction bases numbered 5, after V lost 5 bases and J lost 2 bases. This sequence originates from a woman aged 40 to 50 in good health and CMV-seronegative. This chain connects TRBV5-1 to TRBJ1-6, with TRBD1 matching 12 bases. The sequencing sample was made of PBMCs. CDR3 coding DNA: TGCGCCAGCAGTACGGGACAGGGGGCGACCTATAATTCACCCCTCCACTTT. Its protein is CASSTGQGATYNSPLHF.